This T cell receptor beta chain was sequenced for a study of T cell responses to AZD1222 COVID-19 vaccine. Germline values: CDR1 SGHTA, CDR2 FQGTGA. This CDR3 comprises 14 residues. After removal of 5 bases from V and 7 bases from J, the junction contained 5 bases not matched to a gene. Some clones are missing from TCRdb's copy, which holds only in-frame ones; the method was immunoSEQ multiplex PCR. The sample carries some 130,000 clones, 90% recorded once. Study conclusions and caveats: Once two AZD1222 doses were given, Spike-specific TCR breadth and depth went up. In a largely white British group with more females than males, clonal diversity was possibly underestimated. Spike-wide vaccine-associated CD4 TCRs dominated at 160-218 and 743-854.

A remark on this clone: Its cognate antigen is unknown. The same CDR3 arises from other DNA sequences in this sample as well.

This TCR was recovered from an adult in good health. The chain employs TRBV7-3 and TRBJ1-6; the match to TRBD1 covers 7 bases. Here the sequenced sample was peripheral blood, taken on day 0 of AZD1222 vaccination. The CDR3 sequence is CASSPGTANSPLHF. CDR3 sequence (DNA): TGTGCCAGCAGCCCCGGGACAGCAAATTCACCCCTCCACTTT.